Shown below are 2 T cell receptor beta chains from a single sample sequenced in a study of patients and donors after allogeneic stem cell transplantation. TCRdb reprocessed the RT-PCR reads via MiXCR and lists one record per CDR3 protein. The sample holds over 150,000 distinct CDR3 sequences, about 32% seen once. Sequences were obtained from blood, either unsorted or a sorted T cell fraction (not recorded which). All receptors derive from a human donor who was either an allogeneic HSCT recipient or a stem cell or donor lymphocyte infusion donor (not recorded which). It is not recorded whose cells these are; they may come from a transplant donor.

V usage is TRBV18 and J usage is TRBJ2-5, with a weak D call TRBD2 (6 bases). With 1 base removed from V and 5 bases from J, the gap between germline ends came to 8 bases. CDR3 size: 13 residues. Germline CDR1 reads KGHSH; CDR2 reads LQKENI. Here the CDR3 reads CASSPREDETQYF. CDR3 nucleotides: TGTGCCAGCTCACCACGGGAGGACGAGACCCAGTACTTC.

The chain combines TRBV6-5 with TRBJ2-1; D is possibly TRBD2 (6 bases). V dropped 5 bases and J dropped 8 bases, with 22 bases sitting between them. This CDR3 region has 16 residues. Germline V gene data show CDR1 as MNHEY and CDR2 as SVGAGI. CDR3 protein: CASSGRGWSAKDEQFF. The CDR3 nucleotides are TGTGCCAGCAGTGGACGGGGGTGGTCGGCCAAGGATGAGCAGTTCTTC.